The present TCR beta chain was sequenced within a study of CD8 T cells in ankylosing spondylitis. Whole-study results and caveats: A subset of motif variants has previously been described in the synovial fluid and blood of reactive arthritis. Among TCR beta sequences, a motif of fewer than 10 highly homologous variants appeared characteristic of ankylosing spondylitis blood.

This clonotype has only a few counts. Its target is unknown. 5'-RACE, quantitative and with molecular barcodes, yielded the TCR beta libraries. Each CDR3 protein gets one entry after TCRdb re-called the 5' RACE reads with MiXCR. The table has 100,000 to 150,000 distinct CDR3 sequences, 17% seen once; the top ten hold 30% to 35%. The germline gives CDR1 DFQATT, CDR2 SNEGSKA (reference sequence). CDR3 length: 15 amino acids. V shed 7 bases, J shed 2 bases, and the junction held 11 bases outside the gene matches. This sequence joins TRBV20-1 and TRBJ2-5; 9 nucleotides line up with TRBD2. Sequencing input: blood, either unsorted or a sorted T cell fraction (not recorded which). The TCR sequence derives from a male donor with ankylosing spondylitis. CDR3 coding DNA: TGCAGTGGAAGCGGGAGGCCCGTCCATCAAGAGACCCAGTACTTC. This encodes CSGSGRPVHQETQYF.